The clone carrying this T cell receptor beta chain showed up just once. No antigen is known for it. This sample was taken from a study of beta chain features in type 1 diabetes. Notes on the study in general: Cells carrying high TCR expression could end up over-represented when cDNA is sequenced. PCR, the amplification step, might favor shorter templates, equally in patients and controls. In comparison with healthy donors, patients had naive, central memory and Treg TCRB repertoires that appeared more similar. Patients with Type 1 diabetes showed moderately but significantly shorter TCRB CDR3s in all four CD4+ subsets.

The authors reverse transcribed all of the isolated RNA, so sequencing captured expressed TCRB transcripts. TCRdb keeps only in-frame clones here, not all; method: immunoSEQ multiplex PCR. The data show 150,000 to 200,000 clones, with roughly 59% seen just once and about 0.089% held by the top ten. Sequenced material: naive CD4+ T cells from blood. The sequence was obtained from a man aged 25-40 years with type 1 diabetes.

CDR3 coding DNA: TGCAGCGTTGATCTGATATTAGCGGGGGGCTATAGCAATGAGCAGTTCTTC. It specifies CSVDLILAGGYSNEQFF. This chain uses TRBV29-1 with TRBJ2-1; 10 nucleotides line up with TRBD2. CDR1 is SQVTM, CDR2 ANQGSEA, per germline. This CDR3 is built from 17 residues. V shed 3 bases, J shed 6 bases, and the junction held 14 bases outside the gene matches.